A single sample gave rise to the 13 T cell receptor beta chains below, sequenced in a study of PD-L1 blockade in urothelial cancer. Profiled with immunoSEQ multiplex PCR; TCRdb holds only in-frame clones, not every one. The sample has 45,000 or so clones; around 89% are singletons. The sequencing used PBMCs, collected around atezolizumab (anti-PD-L1) treatment. These receptors came from a man aged 80 or over with urothelial cancer.

The chain is built from TRBV7-2 and TRBJ2-7, with 7 bases identical to TRBD1. CDR1 is SGHTA and CDR2 is FQGNSA in the germline V gene. The CDR3 covers 13 residues. V lost 5 bases to trimming and J lost 6 bases; unmatched junction nucleotides: 7. CDR3 sequence (DNA): TGTGCCAGCAGCCGCAGCCGACAGGGCGAGCAGTACTTC. Encoded protein: CASSRSRQGEQYF.

The CDR3 DNA follows: TGTGCCAGCAGTGAATTGCAGGGGGCGCGGTCCGGGGAGCTGTTTTTT. Protein sequence: CASSELQGARSGELFF. The gene calls are TRBV25-1 and TRBJ2-2, with TRBD1 identical over 8 bases. With V trimmed by 1 base and J by 6 bases, 7 bases remained unmatched. CDR1 is MGHDK, CDR2 SYGVNS, per germline. The CDR3 consists of 16 residues. Full variable domain (remainder filled in from reference TRBV25-1 and TRBJ2-2): EADIYQTPRYLVIGTGKKITLECSQTMGHDKMYWYQQDPGMELHLIHYSYGVNSTEKGDLSSESTVSRIRTEHFPLTLESARPSHTSQYLCASSELQGARSGELFFGEGSRLTVL.

V is TRBV7-8 and J is TRBJ2-7, with D possibly matching TRBD2 (5 bases). CDR3 length: 12 amino acids. Germline V gene lookup returns CDR1 SGHVS and CDR2 FQNEAQ. Between the trimmed V and J ends, which lost 3 bases and 12 bases, there was a span of 15 bases. CDR3 region: CASSFEGTRPYF. CDR3 nucleotides: TGTGCCAGCAGCTTTGAGGGCACGAGACCGTACTTC.

In this sample, this clone turned up once. V and J are TRBV2 and TRBJ2-5; maybe TRBD1 (7 bases). Germline V gene lookup returns CDR1 SNHLY and CDR2 FYNNEI. V lost 6 bases, J lost 3 bases, and 11 bases lay in between. The CDR3 is 13 amino acids. CDR3 sequence (DNA): TGTGCCAGCAGGGCGGGACAGAAAGAGACCCAGTACTTC. Translated, it gives CASRAGQKETQYF.

The gene calls are TRBV5-1 and TRBJ1-1; D perhaps matches TRBD1 (6 bases). The ends were cut back, 4 bases at V and 4 bases at J, with 14 bases in the middle. The CDR3 contains 14 residues. Looked up from germline, CDR1 is SGHRS and CDR2 is YFSETQ. The CDR3 nucleotides are TGCGCCAGCAGCCTACAGGGCGGAAGCACTGAAGCTTTCTTT. Translation gives CASSLQGGSTEAFF.

This rearrangement joins TRBV5-6 to TRBJ2-7; possibly TRBD1 for D (7 bases). The V gene's germline CDR1 is SGHDT and CDR2 YYEEEE. CDR3 size: 16 residues. V lost 0 bases and J lost 5, with 18 bases in between. Here the CDR3 DNA reads TGTGCCAGCAGCTTGGTGGGGGCAGGGGGACTGAACGAGCAGTACTTC. Its translation is CASSLVGAGGLNEQYF.

The rearrangement joins TRBV20-1 to TRBJ2-1, with TRBD1 as a possible D gene (6 bases). The CDR3 spans 11 residues. V was pared by 3 bases and J by 7 bases, with 7 bases between. Germline V gene sequence: CDR1 DFQATT, CDR2 SNEGSKA (reference sequence). The CDR3 nucleotides are TGCAGTGCTAGTAGGGGGAATGAGCAGTTCTTC. Protein product: CSASRGNEQFF.

The chain uses TRBV19 and TRBJ1-5, with D possibly matching TRBD1 (6 bases). The germline gives CDR1 LNHDA, CDR2 SQIVND (reference sequence). The ends were cut back, 4 bases at V and 4 bases at J, with 14 bases in the middle. This CDR3 has 15 residues. CDR3 nucleotides: TGTGCCAGTAGTAAACAGGGACTAGCAAATCAGCCCCAGCATTTT. This codes for CASSKQGLANQPQHF.

Comments on this clone: Other nucleotide sequences from this sample produce the same CDR3. The CDR3 is CASSGLAFNTGELFF. The DNA for the CDR3 is TGTGCCAGCAGTGGACTAGCCTTTAACACCGGGGAGCTGTTTTTT. The J gene is TRBJ2-2, the V gene TRBV6-5, with 8 nucleotides matching TRBD2. The CDR3 covers 15 residues. The germline CDR1 and CDR2 sequences are MNHEY and SVGAGI. V dropped 5 bases and J dropped 2; count of bases not matched to a gene: 4.

V and J are TRBV5-6 and TRBJ1-5, with D possibly being TRBD1 (6 bases). V shed 3 bases and J shed 6 bases, with 10 bases lying between them. The CDR3 is 13 residues long. Germline lookup yields CDR1 SGHDT and CDR2 YYEEEE. The CDR3 sequence is CASSWQGLQPQHF. The CDR3 region has the DNA TGTGCCAGCAGCTGGCAGGGGCTTCAGCCCCAGCATTTT.

The chain uses TRBV6-5 and TRBJ1-4, with 9 bases matching TRBD1. CDR1 and CDR2 (germline): MNHEY, SVGAGI. This CDR3 has 13 residues. J gave up 5 bases and V 10 bases, and 5 bases lay outside the gene matches. As DNA, the CDR3 is TGTGCCACTGCGACAGGGGGGAATGAAAAACTGTTTTTT. Its protein is CATATGGNEKLFF.

This rearrangement joins TRBV2 to TRBJ2-2; D gene unclear. In germline, CDR1 is SNHLY, CDR2 FYNNEI. The germline V and J ends were trimmed by 8 bases and 4 bases, with 17 bases remaining between them. CDR3 length equals 15 residues. The DNA of the CDR3 is TGTGCCAGCGGCCCTGAGAAGCGCGGCACCGGGGAGCTGTTTTTT. This codes for CASGPEKRGTGELFF.

The CDR3 coding sequence is TGTGCCAGCAGTTTCAGGGGGCAAACGTTTGGCTACACCTTC. It specifies CASSFRGQTFGYTF. The J gene is TRBJ1-2, the V gene TRBV28; 8 bases are shared with TRBD1. V gave up 3 bases and J gave up 7 bases; unmatched junction bases: 7. Germline V lookup: CDR1 MDHEN, CDR2 SYDVKM. This CDR3 region has 14 residues.